The 28 T cell receptor beta chains presented below share a single source sample, sequenced in a study of regulatory T cells in long-lasting Graves disease. As for time point: newly diagnosed GD, antithyroid drugs for less than 3 months. With RNA extracted from PBMCs as input, the TCR library was made. With iRepertoire HTBI primers and Arm-PCR of CDR3 regions, TCR beta libraries were built. One entry per CDR3 protein, called by TCRdb with MiXCR from the multiplex PCR reads. In the table there are roughly 420,000 distinct CDR3 sequences, about 14% of which are singletons. The input for sequencing was peripheral blood mononuclear cells (PBMCs), taken at new diagnosis, from a patient treated with antithyroid drugs. The receptor source for this set is a female donor with Graves disease.

This clonotype was seen at least ten times. The V gene is TRBV28, the J gene TRBJ1-2; 9 bases align to TRBD1. The CDR3 is made up of 13 amino acids. V lost 6 bases to trimming and J lost 4 bases; unmatched junction nucleotides: 3. The germline gives CDR1 MDHEN, CDR2 SYDVKM. The CDR3: CASSLGQGYGYTF. CDR3 sequence (DNA): TGTGCCAGCAGCTTGGGACAGGGCTATGGCTACACCTTC.

The chain joins TRBV29-1 to TRBJ2-3; 11 nucleotides match TRBD1. V shed 7 bases, J shed 3 bases, and the junction held 6 bases outside the gene matches. Germline CDR1 and CDR2: SQVTM and ANQGSEA. The CDR3 contains 14 residues. The CDR3 reads CSGAGDRGTDTQYF. CDR3 DNA sequence: TGCAGCGGTGCCGGGGACAGGGGGACAGATACGCAGTATTTT.

This clonotype has a count of ten or more. The CDR3 spells CASTIPSSGTGEKLFF. In nucleotides, the CDR3 is TGTGCCAGCACGATCCCCTCCTCCGGGACAGGGGAAAAACTGTTTTTT. The chain has TRBV2 and TRBJ1-4, with 9 positions matching TRBD1. J gave up 8 bases and V 7 bases, and 14 bases lay outside the gene matches. The CDR3 spans 16 residues. Germline V gene data show CDR1 as SNHLY and CDR2 as FYNNEI.

The table lists this clonotype with many counts. The V and J genes are TRBV27 and TRBJ2-5; 10 bases align to TRBD2. V shed 4 bases and J 2 bases; nucleotides not matched to a gene: 1. The CDR3 is 14 residues long. Germline CDR1 MNHEY, CDR2 SMNVEV (reference sequence). The CDR3 nucleotides read TGTGCCAGCAGTTCACTAGCGGGGCAAGAGACCCAGTACTTC. Amino acids: CASSSLAGQETQYF.

The rearrangement links TRBV5-5 to TRBJ2-1, with TRBD1 identical over 8 bases. The CDR3 is 14 residues long. Germline trimming cut 0 bases from V and 7 bases from J; bases unmatched to any gene: 3. Looked up from germline, CDR1 is SGHKS and CDR2 is YYEKEE (reference sequence). The CDR3 reads CASSLGDRSNEQFF. The CDR3, as DNA: TGTGCCAGCAGCTTGGGGGACAGGTCGAATGAGCAGTTCTTC. The variable domain in full, completed from reference TRBV5-5 and TRBJ2-1, reads DAGVTQSPTHLIKTRGQQVTLRCSPISGHKSVSWYQQVLGQGPQFIFQYYEKEERGRGNFPDRFSARQFPNYSSELNVNALLLGDSALYLCASSLGDRSNEQFFGPGTRLTVL.

There are a few counts of this clonotype. The rearrangement joins TRBV5-5 to TRBJ2-3, with D possibly TRBD1 on 5 matching bases. The germline V and J ends were trimmed by 0 bases and 2 bases, with 10 bases remaining between them. CDR1 is SGHKS, CDR2 YYEKEE, per germline (reference sequence). The CDR3 totals 15 residues. Here the CDR3 reads CASSLGSGNTDTQYF. CDR3 coding DNA: TGTGCCAGCAGCTTGGGGTCAGGGAACACAGATACGCAGTATTTT.

There are many counts of this clonotype. V and J are TRBV6-1 and TRBJ2-2; D remains unclear. Deletions cut 11 bases from V and 4 bases from J, with 17 bases between. Germline V CDR1 and CDR2: MNHNS, SASEGT. The CDR3 is 14 amino acids. The CDR3 loop reads CASSPGPGTGELFF. The CDR3 nucleotides read TGTGCCTCTTCTCCCGGGCCAGGCACCGGGGAGCTGTTTTTT.

The chain employs TRBV13 and TRBJ1-1; D not resolved. The CDR3 is 15 residues long. The germline V and J ends were trimmed by 4 bases and 4 bases, with 16 bases remaining between them. The germline CDR1 and CDR2 sequences are PRHDT and FYEKMQ (reference sequence). In DNA form, the CDR3 reads TGTGCCAGCAGCTCAAGTCGGGCGGGGAGCACTGAAGCTTTCTTT. It codes for CASSSSRAGSTEAFF.

This clonotype was observed many times. The chain's CDR3 is CAWRVRVSYGYTF. The CDR3 DNA reads TGTGCCTGGAGAGTTCGGGTCAGCTATGGCTACACCTTC. The chain employs TRBV30 and TRBJ1-2; D gene uncertain. The germline V gene has CDR1 GTSNPN and CDR2 SVGIG (reference sequence). V lost 3 bases to trimming and J lost 4 bases, with 12 bases between them. This CDR3 spans 13 amino acids.

This chain connects TRBV11-1 to TRBJ2-3, with D tentatively TRBD1 (5 bases). Trimming shortened V by 1 base and J by 7 bases, and 6 bases separated the two germline ends. The CDR3 runs 12 residues. In germline, CDR1 is SGHAT, CDR2 FQDESV (reference sequence). In DNA form, the CDR3 reads TGTGCCAGCAGCTTAGAGGGGTATACGCAGTATTTT. This codes for CASSLEGYTQYF.

This clonotype was recorded many times. The chain carries TRBV5-1 and TRBJ2-1; a weak D match, TRBD1 (5 bases). Germline CDR1 reads SGHRS; CDR2 reads YFSETQ. V lost 4 bases and J 6 bases, leaving 5 bases between the germline ends. The CDR3 loop spans 11 amino acids. CDR3 coding DNA: TGCGCCAGCAGCGGGGCCAATGAGCAGTTCTTC. Residues: CASSGANEQFF.

This clonotype was found many times. This rearrangement joins TRBV29-1 to TRBJ1-2; D not resolved. Germline CDR1 reads SQVTM; CDR2 reads ANQGSEA. CDR3 length equals 15 residues. V shed 3 bases and J shed 0 bases, with 14 bases lying between them. The CDR3 DNA sequence: TGCAGCGTTGAGACCCTCGGAGGACCTAACTATGGCTACACCTTC. As protein: CSVETLGGPNYGYTF. Based on the CDR3 plus reference TRBV29-1 and TRBJ1-2, the full variable domain is SAVISQKPSRDICQRGTSLTIQCQVDSQVTMMFWYRQQPGQSLTLIATANQGSEATYESGFVIDKFPISRPNLTFSTLTVSNMSPEDSSIYLCSVETLGGPNYGYTFGSGTRLTVV.

J is TRBJ2-4 and V is TRBV7-8, with D possibly being TRBD2 (6 bases). Germline V CDR1 and CDR2: SGHVS, FQNEAQ. Deletions cut 5 bases from V and 0 bases from J, with 14 bases between. This CDR3 contains 16 residues. This CDR3 reads CASSPDRERAKNIQYF. The CDR3 DNA follows: TGTGCCAGCAGCCCCGATCGGGAGAGAGCCAAAAACATTCAGTACTTC. The whole variable domain, filled in from reference TRBV7-8 and TRBJ2-4, reads GAGVSQSPRYKVAKRGQDVALRCDPISGHVSLFWYQQALGQGPEFLTYFQNEAQLDKSGLPSDRFFAERPEGSVSTLKIQRTQQEDSAVYLCASSPDRERAKNIQYFGAGTRLSVL.

This clonotype has ten or more counts. The chain links TRBV28 to TRBJ2-7, with D unclear. Germline V lookup: CDR1 MDHEN, CDR2 SYDVKM. The V end was cut by 4 bases, the J end by 0 bases, with 7 bases between. The CDR3 contains 13 residues. This CDR3 reads CASSSSGSYEQYF. CDR3 sequence (DNA): TGTGCCAGCAGTTCATCAGGCTCCTACGAGCAGTACTTC.

This sequence joins TRBV6-1 and TRBJ1-5; the D is unclear. Germline CDR1 MNHNS, CDR2 SASEGT. V was clipped by 4 bases and J by 1 base, with 11 bases between them. This CDR3 has 15 amino acids. The CDR3 DNA follows: TGTGCCAGCAGTGCGAGGGCTGGGAGCAATCAGCCCCAGCATTTT. Protein: CASSARAGSNQPQHF.

This chain uses TRBV29-1 with TRBJ2-3, with TRBD1 identical over 7 bases. CDR1 is SQVTM, CDR2 ANQGSEA, per germline. The CDR3 is 15 amino acids. V dropped 7 bases and J dropped 0; count of bases not matched to a gene: 10. The CDR3 reads CSAVRQGTSTDTQYF. In DNA form, the CDR3 reads TGCAGCGCAGTAAGACAGGGAACAAGCACAGATACGCAGTATTTT.

This clonotype was observed a handful of times. The chain joins TRBV4-1 to TRBJ2-7; D gene ambiguous. Germline CDR1 reads MGHRA; CDR2 reads YSYEKL. V lost 4 bases, J lost 7 bases, and 17 bases lay in between. The CDR3 is 14 residues long. CDR3 coding DNA: TGCGCCAGCAGCCGACGGCTATCCCTCGAAGAGCAGTACTTC. This encodes CASSRRLSLEEQYF.

In this sample, this clonotype turned up many times. The chain's CDR3 is CAISEPQPAGSYNEQFF. CDR3 nucleotides: TGTGCCATCAGTGAGCCCCAACCAGCGGGCTCCTACAATGAGCAGTTCTTC. The chain recombines TRBV10-3 with TRBJ2-1; perhaps TRBD2 as D (6 bases). Between the trimmed V and J ends, which lost 2 bases and 0 bases, there was a span of 14 bases. The CDR3 contains 17 residues. Germline V gene lookup returns CDR1 ENHRY and CDR2 SYGVKD.

With regard to this clonotype: The junction shows a germline mismatch at one end, possibly a read error. This rearrangement joins TRBV20-1 to TRBJ1-1, with 10 bases identical to TRBD1. CDR1 DFQATT and CDR2 SNEGSKA come from the germline V gene (reference sequence). This CDR3 is 14 amino acids long. The CDR3 DNA sequence: TGCAGTGCCAGAGGGGGACAGGGGTACACTGAAGCTTTCTTT. This sequence encodes CSARGGQGYTEAFF.

This clonotype was seen ten or more times. The V gene is TRBV5-1, the J gene TRBJ1-4; TRBD1 agrees at 10 bases. The CDR3 spans 15 residues. Germline V gene data show CDR1 as SGHRS and CDR2 as YFSETQ. Germline trimming cut 1 base from V and 8 bases from J; bases unmatched to any gene: 5. Here the CDR3 DNA reads TGCGCCAGCAGCTTGCCGACAGGGGGCGAGGAAAAACTGTTTTTT. It specifies CASSLPTGGEEKLFF.

This clonotype appeared many times. The junction departs from the called germline gene at one end, perhaps through a read error. The J gene is TRBJ2-3, the V gene TRBV20-1; D remains ambiguous. The CDR3 totals 11 residues. The germline gives CDR1 DFQATT, CDR2 SNEGSKA (reference sequence). The CDR3 spells CSARDSAGRNF. In DNA form, the CDR3 reads TGCAGTGCTAGAGATTCGGCTGGTAGGAATTTT.

This clonotype was picked up many times. The gene calls are TRBV28 and TRBJ1-1; D might be TRBD1 (5 bases). This CDR3 contains 16 residues. CDR1 and CDR2 (germline): MDHEN, SYDVKM. V was shortened by 4 bases and J by 0 bases, with 15 bases between the two germline ends. The CDR3 coding sequence is TGTGCCAGCAGTTCATTAGACAGCCGCATGAACACTGAAGCTTTCTTT. The encoded protein is CASSSLDSRMNTEAFF.

The chain has TRBV7-3 and TRBJ2-7; 8 bases are a match to TRBD2. The CDR3 runs to 14 residues. Germline CDR1 and CDR2: SGHTA and FQGTGA. V shed 5 bases, J shed 3 bases, and the junction held 6 bases outside the gene matches. CDR3 coding DNA: TGTGCCAGCAGCCAAACTAGCGGCCTCTACGAGCAGTACTTC. Protein: CASSQTSGLYEQYF.

This clonotype was seen many times. This sequence joins TRBV20-1 and TRBJ1-5; D remains ambiguous. The V end lost 3 bases, the J end lost 0 bases, and 9 bases lay between the germline ends. The CDR3 runs to 14 residues. Germline values: CDR1 DFQATT, CDR2 SNEGSKA (reference sequence). CDR3 DNA: TGCAGTGCTAGGGCCTTGCTTAGCAATCAGCCCCAGCATTTT. Its protein is CSARALLSNQPQHF.

This clonotype appeared many times. CDR3 amino acids: CASSLGPGTDNYEQYF. CDR3 nucleotides: TGTGCCAGCAGCTTAGGGCCCGGGACAGACAATTACGAGCAGTACTTC. This chain uses TRBV11-2 with TRBJ2-7; 7 bases line up with TRBD1. Trimming cost V 1 base and J 4 bases; bases outside gene matches: 10. Germline CDR1 and CDR2: SGHAT and FQNNGV. CDR3 length: 16 residues.

This clonotype has a count of ten or more. The V gene is TRBV20-1, the J gene TRBJ2-5; the D gene is possibly TRBD2 (6 bases). Germline V gene lookup returns CDR1 DFQATT and CDR2 SNEGSKA (reference sequence). Trimming took 3 bases from V and 2 from J, leaving 10 bases between them. The CDR3 is 13 residues long. CDR3 bases: TGCAGTGCTAGGGTGGGGACTCAAGAGACCCAGTACTTC. Translated, it gives CSARVGTQETQYF.

This clonotype has ten or more counts. The chain joins TRBV6-1 to TRBJ2-7; D is perhaps TRBD1 (5 bases). The CDR3 has 17 residues. V lost 1 base, J lost 2 bases, and 18 bases lay in between. Germline CDR1 MNHNS, CDR2 SASEGT. The CDR3: CASSEGGCCTSTYEQYF. The CDR3 nucleotides read TGTGCCAGCAGTGAAGGGGGCTGCTGTACGTCCACCTACGAGCAGTACTTC.

This clonotype has at least ten counts. The rearrangement uses TRBV24-1 and TRBJ2-7; 7 nucleotides align to TRBD1. This CDR3 has 13 amino acids. Trimming cost V 4 bases and J 7 bases; bases outside gene matches: 6. CDR1 and CDR2 from the germline V gene are KGHDR and SFDVKD. The CDR3 sequence is CATSDSYRGEQYF. The CDR3 DNA reads TGTGCCACCAGTGACTCGTACAGGGGAGAGCAGTACTTC.